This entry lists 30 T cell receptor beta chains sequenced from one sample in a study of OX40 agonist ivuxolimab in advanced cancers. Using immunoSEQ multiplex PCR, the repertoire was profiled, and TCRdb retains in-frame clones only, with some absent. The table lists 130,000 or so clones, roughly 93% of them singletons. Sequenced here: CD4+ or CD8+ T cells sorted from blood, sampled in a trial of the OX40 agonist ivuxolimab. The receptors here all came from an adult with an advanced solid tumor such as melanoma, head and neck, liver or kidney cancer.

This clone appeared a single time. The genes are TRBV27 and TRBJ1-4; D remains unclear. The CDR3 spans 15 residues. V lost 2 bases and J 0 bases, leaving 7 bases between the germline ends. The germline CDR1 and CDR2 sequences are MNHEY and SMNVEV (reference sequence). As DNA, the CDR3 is TGTGCCAGCAGTTTAAGAGTCGCAACTAATGAAAAACTGTTTTTT. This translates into CASSLRVATNEKLFF.

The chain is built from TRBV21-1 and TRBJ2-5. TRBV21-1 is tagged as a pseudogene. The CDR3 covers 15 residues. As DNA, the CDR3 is TGTGCCAGCAGCAAAGAGCGAGGACGGCAAGAGACCCAGTACTTC. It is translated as CASSKERGRQETQYF.

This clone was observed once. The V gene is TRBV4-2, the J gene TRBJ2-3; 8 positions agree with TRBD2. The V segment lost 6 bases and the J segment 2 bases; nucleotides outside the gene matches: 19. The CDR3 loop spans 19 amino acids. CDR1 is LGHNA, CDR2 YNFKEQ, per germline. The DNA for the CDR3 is TGTGCCAGCAGACCGGACGGCGGGGGGCCCCCCCCCAACACAGATACGCAGTATTTT. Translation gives CASRPDGGGPPPNTDTQYF.

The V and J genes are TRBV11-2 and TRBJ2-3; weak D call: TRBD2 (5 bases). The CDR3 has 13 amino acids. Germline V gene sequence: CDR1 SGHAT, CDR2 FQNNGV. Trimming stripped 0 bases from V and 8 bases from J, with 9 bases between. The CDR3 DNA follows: TGTGCCAGCAGCTTAGAACGAGGAGGTACGCAGTATTTT. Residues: CASSLERGGTQYF. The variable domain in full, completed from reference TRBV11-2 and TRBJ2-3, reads EAGVAQSPRYKIIEKRQSVAFWCNPISGHATLYWYQQILGQGPKLLIQFQNNGVVDDSQLPKDRFSAERLKGVDSTLKIQPAKLEDSAVYLCASSLERGGTQYFGPGTRLTVL.

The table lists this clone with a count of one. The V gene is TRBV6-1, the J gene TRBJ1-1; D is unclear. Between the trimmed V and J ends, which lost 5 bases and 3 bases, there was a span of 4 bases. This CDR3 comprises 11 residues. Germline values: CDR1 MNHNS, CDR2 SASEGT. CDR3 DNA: TGTGCCAGCAGTTTGTACACTGAAGCTTTCTTT. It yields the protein CASSLYTEAFF.

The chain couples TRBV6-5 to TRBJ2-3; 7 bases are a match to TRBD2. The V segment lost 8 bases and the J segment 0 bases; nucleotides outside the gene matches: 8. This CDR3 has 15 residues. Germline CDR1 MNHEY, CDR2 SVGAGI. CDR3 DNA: TGTGCCAGCGCCCCGGGGGGTAGCAGCACAGATACGCAGTATTTT. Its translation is CASAPGGSSTDTQYF.

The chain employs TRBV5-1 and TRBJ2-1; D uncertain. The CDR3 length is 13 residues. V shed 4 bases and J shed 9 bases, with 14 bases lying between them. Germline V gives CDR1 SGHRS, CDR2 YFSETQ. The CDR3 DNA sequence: TGCGCCAGCAGCGGGAACCCCGGTGGTGAGCAGTTCTTC. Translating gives CASSGNPGGEQFF.

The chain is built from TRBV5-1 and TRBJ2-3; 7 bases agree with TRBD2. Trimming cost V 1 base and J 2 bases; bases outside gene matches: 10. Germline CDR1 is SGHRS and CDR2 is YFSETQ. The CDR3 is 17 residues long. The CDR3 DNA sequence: TGCGCCAGCAGCTTGTACATTGTGGCGGGGGTCACAGATACGCAGTATTTT. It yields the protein CASSLYIVAGVTDTQYF.

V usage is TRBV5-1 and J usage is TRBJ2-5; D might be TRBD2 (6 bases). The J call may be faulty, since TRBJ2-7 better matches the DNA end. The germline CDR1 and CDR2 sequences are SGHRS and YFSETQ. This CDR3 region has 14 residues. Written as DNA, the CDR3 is TGCGCCAGCAGCTTGGGGAGGGCCTTAAACGAGCAGTACTTC. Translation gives CASSLGRALNEQYF.

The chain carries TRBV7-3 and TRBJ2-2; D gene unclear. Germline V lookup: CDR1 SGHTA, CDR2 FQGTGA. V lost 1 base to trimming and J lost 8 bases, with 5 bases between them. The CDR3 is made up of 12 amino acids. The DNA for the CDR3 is TGTGCCAGCAGCTTAAATCCGGGGGAGCTGTTTTTT. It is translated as CASSLNPGELFF.

CDR3 DNA: TGCGCCAGCAGCCAAGAAATTTACACGGGGGACGAGCAGTACTTC. Amino acid sequence: CASSQEIYTGDEQYF. The chain carries TRBV4-3 and TRBJ2-7; possible D gene TRBD2, 6 bases. The CDR3 consists of 15 residues. The germline V and J ends were trimmed by 0 bases and 5 bases, with 14 bases remaining between them. Germline CDR1 LGHNA, CDR2 YSLEER.

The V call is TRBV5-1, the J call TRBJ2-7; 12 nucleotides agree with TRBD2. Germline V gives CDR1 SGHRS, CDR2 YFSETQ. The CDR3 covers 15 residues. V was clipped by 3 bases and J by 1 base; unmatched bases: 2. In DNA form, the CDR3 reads TGCGCCAGCAGCTCCCTAGCGGGGGGGTCCTACGAGCAGTACTTC. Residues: CASSSLAGGSYEQYF.

This CDR3 is CASSRSPSNTEAFF. The CDR3 DNA reads as TGTGCCAGCAGCAGGAGTCCCTCTAACACTGAAGCTTTCTTT. The chain couples TRBV7-6 to TRBJ1-1; D is unclear. V lost 5 bases to trimming and J lost 2 bases, with 12 bases between them. Germline lookup yields CDR1 SGHVS and CDR2 FNYEAQ. This CDR3 has 14 amino acids.

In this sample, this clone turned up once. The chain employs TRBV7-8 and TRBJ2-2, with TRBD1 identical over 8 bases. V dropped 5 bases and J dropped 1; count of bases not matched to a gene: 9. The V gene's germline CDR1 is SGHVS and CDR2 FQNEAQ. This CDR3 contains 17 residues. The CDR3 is CASSTITGGMNTGELFF. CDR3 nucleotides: TGTGCCAGCAGCACCATTACAGGGGGTATGAACACCGGGGAGCTGTTTTTT.

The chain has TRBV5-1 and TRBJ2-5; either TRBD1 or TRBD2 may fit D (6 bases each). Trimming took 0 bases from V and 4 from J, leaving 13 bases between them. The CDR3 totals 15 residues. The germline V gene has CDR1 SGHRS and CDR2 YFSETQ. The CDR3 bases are TGCGCCAGCAGCTTGGGGAGGGGGAATGGAGAGACCCAGTACTTC. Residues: CASSLGRGNGETQYF.

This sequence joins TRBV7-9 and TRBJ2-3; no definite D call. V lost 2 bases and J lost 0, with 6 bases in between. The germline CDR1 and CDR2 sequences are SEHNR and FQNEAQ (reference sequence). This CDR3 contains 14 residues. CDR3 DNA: TGTGCCAGCAGCTTATCACTGAGCACAGATACGCAGTATTTT. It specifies CASSLSLSTDTQYF.

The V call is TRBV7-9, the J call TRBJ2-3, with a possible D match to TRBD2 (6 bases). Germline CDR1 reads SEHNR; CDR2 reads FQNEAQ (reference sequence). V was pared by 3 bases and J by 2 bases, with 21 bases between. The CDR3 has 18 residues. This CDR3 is CASSLILHRDSNTDTQYF. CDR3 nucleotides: TGTGCCAGCAGCTTGATTCTTCACCGGGACTCTAACACAGATACGCAGTATTTT.

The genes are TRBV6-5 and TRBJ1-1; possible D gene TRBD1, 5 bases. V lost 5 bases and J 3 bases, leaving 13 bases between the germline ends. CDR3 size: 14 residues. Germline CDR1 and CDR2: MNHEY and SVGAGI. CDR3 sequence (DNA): TGTGCCAGCAGTCCCTGGACGGGGGACACTGAAGCTTTCTTT. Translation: CASSPWTGDTEAFF.

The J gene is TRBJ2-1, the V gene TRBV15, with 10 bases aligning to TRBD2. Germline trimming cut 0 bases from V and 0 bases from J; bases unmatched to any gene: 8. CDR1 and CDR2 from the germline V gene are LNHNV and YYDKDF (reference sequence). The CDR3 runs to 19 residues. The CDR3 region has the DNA TGTGCCACCAGCAGAGAGGCTAGCGGGAGTGCGAGCTCCTACAATGAGCAGTTCTTC. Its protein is CATSREASGSASSYNEQFF. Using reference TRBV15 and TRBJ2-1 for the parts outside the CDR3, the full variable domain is DAMVIQNPRYQVTQFGKPVTLSCSQTLNHNVMYWYQQKSSQAPKLLFHYYDKDFNNEADTPDNFQSRRPNTSFCFLDIRSPGLGDTAMYLCATSREASGSASSYNEQFFGPGTRLTVL.

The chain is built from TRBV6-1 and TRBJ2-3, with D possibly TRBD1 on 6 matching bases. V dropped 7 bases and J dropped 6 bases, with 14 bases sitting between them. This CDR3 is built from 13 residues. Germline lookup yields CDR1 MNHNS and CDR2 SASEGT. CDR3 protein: CASISRGTDTQYF. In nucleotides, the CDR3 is TGTGCCAGCATATCGAGGGGGACGGATACGCAGTATTTT.

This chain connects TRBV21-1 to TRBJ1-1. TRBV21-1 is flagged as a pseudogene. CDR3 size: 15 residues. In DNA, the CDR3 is TGTGCCAGCAGCAAAGACGTGGTGAAGAACACTGAAGCTTTCTTT. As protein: CASSKDVVKNTEAFF.

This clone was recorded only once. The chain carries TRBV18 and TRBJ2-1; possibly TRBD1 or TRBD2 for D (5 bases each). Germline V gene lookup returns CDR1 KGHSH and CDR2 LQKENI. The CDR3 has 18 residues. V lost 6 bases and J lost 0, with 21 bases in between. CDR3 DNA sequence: TGTGCCAGCTCGACAAAGGGGTCTAGCACGAGCTCCTACAATGAGCAGTTCTTC. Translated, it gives CASSTKGSSTSSYNEQFF.

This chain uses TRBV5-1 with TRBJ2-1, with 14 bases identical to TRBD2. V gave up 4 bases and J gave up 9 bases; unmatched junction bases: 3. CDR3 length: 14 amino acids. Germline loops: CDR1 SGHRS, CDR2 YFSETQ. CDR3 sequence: CASSPGTSGSEQFF. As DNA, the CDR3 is TGCGCCAGCAGCCCCGGGACTAGCGGGAGTGAGCAGTTCTTC.

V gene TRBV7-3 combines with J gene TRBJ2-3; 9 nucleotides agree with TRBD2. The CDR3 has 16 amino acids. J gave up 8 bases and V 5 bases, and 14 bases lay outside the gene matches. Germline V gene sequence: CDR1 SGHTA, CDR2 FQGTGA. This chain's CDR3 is CASSHDSGGTRVTQYF. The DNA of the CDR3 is TGTGCCAGCAGCCACGATAGCGGGGGCACCAGGGTTACGCAGTATTTT.

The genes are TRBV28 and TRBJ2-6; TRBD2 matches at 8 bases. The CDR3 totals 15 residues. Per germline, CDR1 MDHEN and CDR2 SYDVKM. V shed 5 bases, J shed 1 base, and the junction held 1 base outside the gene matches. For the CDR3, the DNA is TGTGCCAGCAGTCCGGGGGGGTCTGGGGCCAACGTCCTGACTTTC. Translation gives CASSPGGSGANVLTF. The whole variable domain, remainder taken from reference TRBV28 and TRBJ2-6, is DVKVTQSSRYLVKRTGEKVFLECVQDMDHENMFWYRQDPGLGLRLIYFSYDVKMKEKGDIPEGYSVSREKKERFSLILESASTNQTSMYLCASSPGGSGANVLTFGAGSRLTVL.

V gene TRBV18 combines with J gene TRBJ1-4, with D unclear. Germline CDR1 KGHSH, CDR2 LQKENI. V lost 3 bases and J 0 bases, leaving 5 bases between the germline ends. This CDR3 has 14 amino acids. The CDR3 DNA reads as TGTGCCAGCTCACCTAGCGCAACTAATGAAAAACTGTTTTTT. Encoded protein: CASSPSATNEKLFF.

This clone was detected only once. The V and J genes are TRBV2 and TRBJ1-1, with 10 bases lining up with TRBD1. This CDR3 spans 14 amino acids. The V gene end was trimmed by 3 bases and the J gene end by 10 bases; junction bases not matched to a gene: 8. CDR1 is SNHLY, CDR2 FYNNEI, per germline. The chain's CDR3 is CASSDGGQGIVAFF. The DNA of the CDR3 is TGTGCCAGCAGTGATGGGGGACAGGGGATCGTAGCTTTCTTT.

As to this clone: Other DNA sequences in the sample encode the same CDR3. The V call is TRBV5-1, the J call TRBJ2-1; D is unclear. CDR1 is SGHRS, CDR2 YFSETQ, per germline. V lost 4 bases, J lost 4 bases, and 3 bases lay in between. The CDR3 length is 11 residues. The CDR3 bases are TGCGCCAGCAGCAGTTACAATGAGCAGTTCTTC. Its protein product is CASSSYNEQFF.

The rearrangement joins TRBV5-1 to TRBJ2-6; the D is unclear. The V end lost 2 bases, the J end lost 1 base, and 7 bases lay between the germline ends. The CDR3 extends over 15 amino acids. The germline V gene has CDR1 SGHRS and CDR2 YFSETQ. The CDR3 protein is CASSFSSSGANVLTF. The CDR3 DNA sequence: TGCGCCAGCAGCTTTAGTTCGTCTGGGGCCAACGTCCTGACTTTC. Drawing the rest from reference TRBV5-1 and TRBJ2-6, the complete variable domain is KAGVTQTPRYLIKTRGQQVTLSCSPISGHRSVSWYQQTPGQGLQFLFEYFSETQRNKGNFPGRFSGRQFSNSRSEMNVSTLELGDSALYLCASSFSSSGANVLTFGAGSRLTVL.

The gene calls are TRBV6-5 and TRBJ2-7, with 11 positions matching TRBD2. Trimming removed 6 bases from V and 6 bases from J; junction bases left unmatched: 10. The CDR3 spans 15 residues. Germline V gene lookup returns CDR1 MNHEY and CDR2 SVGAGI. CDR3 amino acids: CASRDDSGRVAEQYF. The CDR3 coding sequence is TGTGCCAGCAGGGATGATAGCGGGAGGGTCGCCGAGCAGTACTTC.